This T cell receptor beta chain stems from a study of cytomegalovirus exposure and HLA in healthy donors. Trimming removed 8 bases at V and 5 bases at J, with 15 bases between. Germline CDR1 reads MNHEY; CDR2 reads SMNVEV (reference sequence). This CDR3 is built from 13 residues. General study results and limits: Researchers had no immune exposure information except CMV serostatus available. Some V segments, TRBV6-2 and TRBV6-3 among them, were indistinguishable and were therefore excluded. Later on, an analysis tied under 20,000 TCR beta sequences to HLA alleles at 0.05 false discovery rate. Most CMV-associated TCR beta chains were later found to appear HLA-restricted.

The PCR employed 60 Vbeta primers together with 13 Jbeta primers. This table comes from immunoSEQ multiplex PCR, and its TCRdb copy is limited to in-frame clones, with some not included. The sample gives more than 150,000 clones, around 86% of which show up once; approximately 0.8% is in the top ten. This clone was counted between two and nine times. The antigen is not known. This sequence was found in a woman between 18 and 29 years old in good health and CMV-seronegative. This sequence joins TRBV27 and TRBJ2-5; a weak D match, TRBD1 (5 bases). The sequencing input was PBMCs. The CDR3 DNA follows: TGTGCCAGCTCTAAAGGGGTTTTCGAGACCCAGTACTTC. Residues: CASSKGVFETQYF.